The entry below describes one TCR beta chain. The antigen is undetermined. TCRdb's copy holds only in-frame clones and misses some; the assay was immunoSEQ multiplex PCR. This sample has 60,000 or so clones, with more than 65% found just once. There are 14 residues in the CDR3. Germline assignment: CDR1 MNHEY and CDR2 SVGEGT. V was pared by 5 bases and J by 0 bases, with 3 bases of the junction left unmatched. The entry originates in a study of T cell responses to AZD1222 COVID-19 vaccine. Points from the study as a whole: The donors showed a predominance of white British ancestry and of females, with possible underestimation of clonal diversity. Reports say nearly half of spike-specific TCRs go after unmutated variant regions.

Sequencing used peripheral blood, obtained on day 0 of AZD1222 vaccination. The V and J genes are TRBV6-2 or TRBV6-3 and TRBJ2-7; 8 positions agree with TRBD2. This sequence originates from an adult in good health. The chain's CDR3 is CASSGSGSSYEQYF. The CDR3 nucleotides are TGTGCCAGCAGTGGCAGCGGGAGCTCCTACGAGCAGTACTTC.